These 8 T cell receptor beta chains came from one sample sequenced in a study of cytomegalovirus exposure and HLA in healthy donors. The PCR made use of 60 Vbeta and 13 Jbeta primers. Profiling relied on immunoSEQ multiplex PCR, and the TCRdb table lists in-frame clones only, not all of them. Found here are tens of thousands of clones, around four fifths of them singletons; the top ten hold roughly 6.1%. The material sequenced was PBMCs. The source is a woman aged 50 to 60 in good health and CMV-seropositive.

This chain uses TRBV27 with TRBJ2-1, with a tentative D call TRBD2 (5 bases). Germline V gives CDR1 MNHEY, CDR2 SMNVEV (reference sequence). CDR3 length: 15 amino acids. Trimming left V 8 bases short and J 3 bases short, with 17 bases between. This CDR3 is CASRLSREIYNEQFF. CDR3 nucleotide sequence: TGTGCCAGCCGACTTTCTCGGGAAATCTACAATGAGCAGTTCTTC.

The CDR3 DNA is TGCGCCAGCAGCTTGCCCGTGGAGACTAGCGGGAGGGCCGGGGAGCAGTTCTTC. Protein sequence: CASSLPVETSGRAGEQFF. The rearrangement joins TRBV5-1 to TRBJ2-1, with 14 bases lining up with TRBD2. J was trimmed by 10 bases and V by 1 base; bases with no gene match: 13. Germline assignment: CDR1 SGHRS and CDR2 YFSETQ. The CDR3 covers 18 residues.

This clone was seen a handful of times. The V call is TRBV11-2, the J call TRBJ2-1, with 12 bases identical to TRBD2. CDR3 length: 16 amino acids. The germline V gene encodes CDR1 SGHAT and CDR2 FQNNGV. Trimming took 5 bases from V and 8 from J; bases not matched to a gene: 10. The CDR3 here is CASSLGASGRVDEQFF. The CDR3 region has the DNA TGTGCCAGCAGCCTGGGTGCTAGCGGGAGGGTCGATGAGCAGTTCTTC.

The chain joins TRBV27 to TRBJ2-7; 9 bases line up with TRBD1. Per the germline V gene, CDR1 is MNHEY and CDR2 is SMNVEV (reference sequence). The CDR3 sequence is 17 residues long. The J segment lost 3 bases and the V segment lost 5 bases, leaving 14 bases of the junction unmatched. The CDR3 region is CASSPYGGQGVNYEQYF. In DNA form, the CDR3 reads TGTGCCAGCAGTCCATATGGGGGACAGGGAGTTAACTACGAGCAGTACTTC.

The V and J genes are TRBV28 and TRBJ2-7; D remains ambiguous. This CDR3 contains 12 residues. From germline, CDR1 is MDHEN and CDR2 SYDVKM. The V end was cut by 4 bases, the J end by 1 base, with 5 bases between. The CDR3 nucleotides read TGTGCCAGCAGTTCTCCTTCCTACGAGCAGTACTTC. As protein: CASSSPSYEQYF.

As to this clone: A read error may account for a junction end that differs from germline. The CDR3 reads CASSLASRDRVHF. CDR3 DNA sequence: TGTGCCAGCAGCTTAGCTTCCCGGGACAGGGTGCACTTC. The V call is TRBV7-8, the J call TRBJ2-7, with 9 positions matching TRBD1. This CDR3 has 13 amino acids. CDR1 is SGHVS, CDR2 FQNEAQ, per germline.

This chain links TRBV6-5 with TRBJ2-3; the match to TRBD2 covers 7 bases. The CDR3 spans 15 residues. Germline CDR1 and CDR2: MNHEY and SVGAGI. V was pared by 4 bases and J by 2 bases, with 6 bases of the junction left unmatched. The chain's CDR3 is CASSWASGDTDTQYF. Here the CDR3 DNA reads TGTGCCAGCAGTTGGGCTAGCGGAGACACAGATACGCAGTATTTT.

This clone was observed a handful of times. The chain carries TRBV11-2 and TRBJ2-7, with D perhaps matching TRBD1 (6 bases). V was trimmed by 5 bases and J by 6 bases, leaving 17 bases between them. Per the germline V gene, CDR1 is SGHAT and CDR2 is FQNNGV. This CDR3 region has 14 residues. The CDR3 here is CASSDHREIGEQYF. The CDR3 DNA sequence: TGTGCCAGCAGCGACCACAGGGAAATTGGCGAGCAGTACTTC. Variable domain in full (rest from reference TRBV11-2 and TRBJ2-7): EAGVAQSPRYKIIEKRQSVAFWCNPISGHATLYWYQQILGQGPKLLIQFQNNGVVDDSQLPKDRFSAERLKGVDSTLKIQPAKLEDSAVYLCASSDHREIGEQYFGPGTRLTVT.